The present T cell receptor beta chain was sequenced within a study of beta chain features in type 1 diabetes. CDR1 is MNHNY and CDR2 is SVGAGI in the germline V gene (reference sequence). With V trimmed by 7 bases and J by 2 bases, 6 bases remained unmatched. The CDR3 runs to 14 residues. TCRB transcripts that were expressed got sequenced, as all of the isolated RNA had been reverse transcribed. Only in-frame clones appear in the TCRdb table, and some are missing; sequencing was by immunoSEQ multiplex PCR. The sample carries over 150,000 clones, about 8.1% recorded once. The receptor's source is a man younger than 30 in good health. The sequenced sample consisted of central memory CD4+ T cells from blood. This chain joins TRBV6-6 and TRBJ2-5, with 8 bases lining up with TRBD1. The DNA for the CDR3 is TGTGCCAGCACCCTGGACAGGGCACAAGAGACCCAGTACTTC. This translates into CASTLDRAQETQYF.